The 32 T cell receptor beta chains below come from one sample, sequenced in a study of blood T cell repertoires in COVID-19. Method: immunoSEQ multiplex PCR; TCRdb's copy keeps in-frame clones and lacks some. The data show about 240,000 clones, roughly 86% seen once. The specimen was peripheral blood. These receptors all come from a man older than 75 with acute or convalescent COVID-19.

The CDR3 loop reads CASSQDPSGTGGPNYGYTF. As DNA, the CDR3 is TGCGCCAGCAGCCAAGACCCTTCCGGGACAGGGGGTCCCAACTATGGCTACACCTTC. This chain links TRBV4-1 with TRBJ1-2, with 11 bases that match TRBD1. Germline V lookup: CDR1 MGHRA, CDR2 YSYEKL. The CDR3 loop spans 19 amino acids. After removal of 0 bases from V and 2 bases from J, the junction contained 11 bases not matched to a gene.

V gene TRBV29-1 combines with J gene TRBJ1-2; D not certain. Germline V gives CDR1 SQVTM, CDR2 ANQGSEA. The V gene lost 4 bases and the J gene lost 3 bases, with 9 bases spanning the gap. The CDR3 runs 12 residues. The CDR3: CSVVTDHYGYTF. The CDR3 coding sequence is TGCAGCGTTGTGACTGATCACTATGGCTACACCTTC.

The chain has TRBV11-2 and TRBJ1-1, with 7 bases fitting TRBD1. This CDR3 has 13 residues. In germline, CDR1 is SGHAT, CDR2 FQNNGV. The junction had 5 bases not matched to a gene; V was cut back by 5 bases and J by 5 bases. The CDR3 region has the DNA TGTGCCAGCAGCGGACAGGCCGGGACTGAAGCTTTCTTT. Protein sequence: CASSGQAGTEAFF.

V is TRBV7-2 and J is TRBJ1-5; 8 bases are a match to TRBD1. The V gene's germline CDR1 is SGHTA and CDR2 FQGNSA. The junction had 9 bases not matched to a gene; V was cut back by 6 bases and J by 8 bases. This CDR3 has 14 amino acids. The CDR3 DNA is TGTGCCAGCAGTTCTTCAGGGGGCGTGGAGCCCCAGCATTTT. Its protein is CASSSSGGVEPQHF.

The count of this clone is one. This chain joins TRBV10-3 and TRBJ1-2; weak D call: TRBD1 (5 bases). This CDR3 has 14 residues. The V gene's germline CDR1 is ENHRY and CDR2 SYGVKD. V was shortened by 5 bases and J by 5 bases, with 15 bases between the two germline ends. The CDR3 bases are TGTGCCATCAGTCAGGGACTGGAAGGTTATGGCTACACCTTC. The encoded protein is CAISQGLEGYGYTF.

The rearrangement links TRBV24-1 to TRBJ2-5, with TRBD2 matching 7 bases. V shed 2 bases and J 5 bases; nucleotides not matched to a gene: 7. The CDR3 has 15 residues. Per the germline V gene, CDR1 is KGHDR and CDR2 is SFDVKD. The CDR3 sequence is CATSDSSTSLETQYF. For the CDR3, the DNA is TGTGCCACCAGTGATTCGTCGACTAGCCTCGAGACCCAGTACTTC.

The chain is built from TRBV5-1 and TRBJ1-5; possible D gene TRBD1, 6 bases. The CDR3 contains 16 residues. Trimming took 0 bases from V and 3 from J, leaving 13 bases between them. Germline loops: CDR1 SGHRS, CDR2 YFSETQ. The CDR3 is CASSLGPTGTNQPQHF. The CDR3 coding sequence is TGCGCCAGCAGCTTGGGCCCCACAGGGACCAATCAGCCCCAGCATTTT.

The chain has TRBV28 and TRBJ2-1; a possible D gene is TRBD1 (5 bases). In germline, CDR1 is MDHEN, CDR2 SYDVKM. The CDR3 runs to 12 residues. V lost 7 bases to trimming and J lost 12 bases, with 16 bases between them. The DNA of the CDR3 is TGTGCCAGCACCCCCGGCCTCCAGGGGCAGTTCTTC. Its translation is CASTPGLQGQFF.

In the case of this clone: Additional DNA sequences in this sample encode the identical CDR3. CDR3 in DNA: TGTGCCAGCAGTGAAGTGGGAGGGACTGAAGCTTTCTTT. Its translation is CASSEVGGTEAFF. V is TRBV6-1 and J is TRBJ1-1, with D unclear. Germline V gene lookup returns CDR1 MNHNS and CDR2 SASEGT. The CDR3 spans 13 residues. Trimming removed 1 base at V and 5 bases at J, with 8 bases between.

J is TRBJ2-3 and V is TRBV28; D is uncertain. V lost 3 bases and J 2 bases, leaving 12 bases between the germline ends. CDR3 length: 15 amino acids. Germline CDR1 and CDR2: MDHEN and SYDVKM. The CDR3 region is CASSLAPPATDTQYF. The DNA for the CDR3 is TGTGCCAGCAGTTTGGCCCCTCCCGCCACAGATACGCAGTATTTT.

The rearrangement links TRBV7-2 to TRBJ1-2; D is perhaps TRBD1 (5 bases). The germline CDR1 and CDR2 sequences are SGHTA and FQGNSA. The CDR3 has 16 residues. The V gene lost 5 bases and the J gene lost 4 bases, with 20 bases spanning the gap. This CDR3 reads CASSPAMAGGSYGYTF. The CDR3 nucleotides are TGTGCCAGCAGCCCAGCTATGGCCGGGGGGAGCTATGGCTACACCTTC.

The gene calls are TRBV7-9 and TRBJ1-5, with D perhaps matching TRBD1 (6 bases). The germline CDR1 and CDR2 sequences are SEHNR and FQNEAQ (reference sequence). The CDR3 runs 15 residues. The V gene lost 1 base and the J gene lost 6 bases, with 13 bases spanning the gap. CDR3 region: CASSLGPGDGQPQHF. The CDR3 bases are TGTGCCAGCAGCTTAGGACCAGGGGACGGTCAGCCCCAGCATTTT. The full variable domain, its missing parts supplied by reference TRBV7-9 and TRBJ1-5, is DTGVSQNPRHKITKRGQNVTFRCDPISEHNRLYWYRQTLGQGPEFLTYFQNEAQLEKSRLLSDRFSAERPKGSFSTLEIQRTEQGDSAMYLCASSLGPGDGQPQHFGDGTRLSIL.

This clone appeared a single time. V gene TRBV9 combines with J gene TRBJ1-3; tentatively, D is TRBD1 (5 bases). The CDR3 is 13 residues long. Germline V lookup: CDR1 SGDLS, CDR2 YYNGEE. Trimming left V 6 bases short and J 3 bases short, with 10 bases between. CDR3 amino acids: CASNGQGGNTIYF. CDR3 coding DNA: TGTGCCAGCAATGGGCAGGGTGGAAACACCATATATTTT.

The table lists this clone with a few counts. The chain has TRBV5-1 and TRBJ2-7, with TRBD2 as a possible D gene (6 bases). This CDR3 is 16 amino acids long. Germline V gene data show CDR1 as SGHRS and CDR2 as YFSETQ. Trimming pared 4 bases from V and 4 bases from J, leaving 21 bases between. This CDR3 is CASSPAGRLGTYEQYF. The CDR3 region has the DNA TGCGCCAGCAGCCCGGCGGGACGACTAGGTACGTACGAGCAGTACTTC.

V is TRBV5-1 and J is TRBJ2-7, with 10 nucleotides matching TRBD1. CDR1 and CDR2 (germline): SGHRS, YFSETQ. The J segment lost 0 bases and the V segment lost 6 bases, leaving 6 bases of the junction unmatched. This CDR3 has 15 amino acids. The CDR3, as DNA: TGCGCCAGCACTCCGGGACAGGGGCTCTCCTACGAGCAGTACTTC. It specifies CASTPGQGLSYEQYF.

The V call is TRBV6-5, the J call TRBJ2-7; D gene ambiguous. The germline V gene encodes CDR1 MNHEY and CDR2 SVGAGI. Between the trimmed V and J ends, which lost 2 bases and 6 bases, there was a span of 11 bases. The CDR3 has 13 amino acids. CDR3 in amino acids: CASSYTRLAEQYF. The DNA of the CDR3 is TGTGCCAGCAGTTACACGCGGCTGGCCGAGCAGTACTTC.

The chain recombines TRBV7-2 with TRBJ2-7, with TRBD2 identical over 8 bases. V lost 1 base, J lost 3 bases, and 2 bases stayed unmatched. Germline V CDR1 and CDR2: SGHTA, FQGNSA. This CDR3 is 14 amino acids long. CDR3 region: CASSLGTSFYEQYF. The CDR3 nucleotides are TGTGCCAGCAGCTTAGGGACTAGCTTCTACGAGCAGTACTTC.

CDR3 coding DNA: TGTGCCAGCACCAGGGTAGGGGGCAACGCTGAAGCTTTCTTT. Protein: CASTRVGGNAEAFF. The chain is built from TRBV6-5 and TRBJ1-1, with 7 positions matching TRBD1. Germline V CDR1 and CDR2: MNHEY, SVGAGI. This CDR3 has 14 residues. The V gene end was trimmed by 7 bases and the J gene end by 6 bases; junction bases not matched to a gene: 11.

The CDR3 region has the DNA TGTGCCACCAGCAGTAGGACGGGGGCAGGGAGGGTTTTCTACGAGCAGTACTTC. This gives the protein CATSSRTGAGRVFYEQYF. The chain links TRBV15 to TRBJ2-7, with D tentatively TRBD2 (7 bases). The CDR3 length is 18 residues. The germline V gene encodes CDR1 LNHNV and CDR2 YYDKDF (reference sequence). V was clipped by 3 bases and J by 3 bases, with 24 bases between them.

CDR3 protein: CATSGSPLTDTQYF. DNA of the CDR3: TGTGCCACCAGCGGGAGCCCCCTGACAGATACGCAGTATTTT. This rearrangement joins TRBV24-1 to TRBJ2-3; D perhaps matches TRBD2 (6 bases). V lost 7 bases and J 3 bases, leaving 13 bases between the germline ends. Germline CDR1 and CDR2: KGHDR and SFDVKD. This CDR3 has 14 residues.

In this sample, this clone turned up once. J is TRBJ2-2 and V is TRBV7-9; a possible D gene is TRBD1 (6 bases). V lost 6 bases and J 5 bases, leaving 16 bases between the germline ends. CDR3 size: 15 residues. Germline V gene lookup returns CDR1 SEHNR and CDR2 FQNEAQ (reference sequence). Written as DNA, the CDR3 is TGTGCCAGCAGGCCGCAGGGGCTGTCAACCGGGGAGCTGTTTTTT. Translation: CASRPQGLSTGELFF. Variable domain in full (rest from reference TRBV7-9 and TRBJ2-2): DTGVSQNPRHKITKRGQNVTFRCDPISEHNRLYWYRQTLGQGPEFLTYFQNEAQLEKSRLLSDRFSAERPKGSFSTLEIQRTEQGDSAMYLCASRPQGLSTGELFFGEGSRLTVL.

This clone came up once. The rearrangement links TRBV10-2 to TRBJ2-5; 11 bases line up with TRBD2. Per the germline V gene, CDR1 is WSHSY and CDR2 is SAAADI. The CDR3 extends over 16 amino acids. V shed 3 bases, J shed 1 base, and the junction held 4 bases outside the gene matches. CDR3 loop: CASSDIAGGGQETQYF. CDR3 coding DNA: TGCGCCAGCAGTGATATAGCGGGGGGGGGCCAAGAGACCCAGTACTTC.

The rearrangement joins TRBV5-1 to TRBJ1-4; 9 bases match TRBD1. In germline, CDR1 is SGHRS, CDR2 YFSETQ. CDR3 length equals 14 residues. Trimming at V came to 4 bases and at J to 10 bases, leaving 8 bases not matched to a gene. Written as DNA, the CDR3 is TGCGCCAGCAGCCCCCCGGACAGGGGTACAAAACTGTTTTTT. It encodes CASSPPDRGTKLFF. The full variable domain, in which reference TRBV5-1 and TRBJ1-4 provide the parts outside the CDR3, is KAGVTQTPRYLIKTRGQQVTLSCSPISGHRSVSWYQQTPGQGLQFLFEYFSETQRNKGNFPGRFSGRQFSNSRSEMNVSTLELGDSALYLCASSPPDRGTKLFFGSGTQLSVL.

This chain connects TRBV29-1 to TRBJ1-5; TRBD1 agrees at 8 bases. Germline CDR1 is SQVTM and CDR2 is ANQGSEA. The CDR3 runs 13 residues. V was pared by 7 bases and J by 3 bases, with 5 bases of the junction left unmatched. The CDR3 DNA follows: TGCAGCGCTTCAGGGGGCCTCAATCAGCCCCAGCATTTT. Translating gives CSASGGLNQPQHF. The entire variable domain, with the rest obtained from reference TRBV29-1 and TRBJ1-5, is as follows: SAVISQKPSRDICQRGTSLTIQCQVDSQVTMMFWYRQQPGQSLTLIATANQGSEATYESGFVIDKFPISRPNLTFSTLTVSNMSPEDSSIYLCSASGGLNQPQHFGDGTRLSIL.

This clone has only one observation. This sequence joins TRBV6-2 or TRBV6-3 and TRBJ2-3, with 8 bases aligning to TRBD1. Germline V gives CDR1 MNHEY, CDR2 SVGEGT. CDR3 length equals 17 residues. Trimming took 4 bases from V and 3 from J; bases not matched to a gene: 12. CDR3 DNA: TGTGCCAGCAGTTTTGGGACAGGTGCTAGGAATACAGATACGCAGTATTTT. This codes for CASSFGTGARNTDTQYF.

This chain uses TRBV7-2 with TRBJ1-3; 8 positions agree with TRBD1. The CDR3 runs to 16 residues. V dropped 2 bases and J dropped 0; count of bases not matched to a gene: 3. Germline V gene data show CDR1 as SGHTA and CDR2 as FQGNSA. This chain's CDR3 is CASSLWTGFSGNTIYF. The CDR3 DNA follows: TGTGCCAGCAGCTTATGGACAGGGTTCTCTGGAAACACCATATATTTT.

This clone was observed a single time. The chain employs TRBV6-6 and TRBJ2-7; maybe TRBD1 (6 bases). The V end lost 4 bases, the J end lost 4 bases, and 11 bases lay between the germline ends. The CDR3 runs 13 residues. Germline lookup yields CDR1 MNHNY and CDR2 SVGAGI (reference sequence). The CDR3 reads CASSSTDSYEQYF. CDR3 bases: TGTGCCAGCAGTTCGACGGACAGTTACGAGCAGTACTTC.

The gene calls are TRBV7-9 and TRBJ2-1, with 8 bases lining up with TRBD1. Germline V gene data show CDR1 as SEHNR and CDR2 as FQNEAQ (reference sequence). The CDR3 covers 17 residues. V shed 5 bases and J 4 bases; nucleotides not matched to a gene: 13. CDR3 nucleotide sequence: TGTGCCAGCAGCCTAGGACAGGGAGAGGGGAAATACAATGAGCAGTTCTTC. It is translated as CASSLGQGEGKYNEQFF.

The count of this clone is one. V usage is TRBV28 and J usage is TRBJ1-2; D is uncertain. The CDR3 spans 12 residues. Looked up from germline, CDR1 is MDHEN and CDR2 is SYDVKM. V lost 5 bases and J lost 6, with 10 bases in between. Here the CDR3 reads CASSAVTNGYTF. Written as DNA, the CDR3 is TGTGCCAGCAGTGCAGTTACCAATGGCTACACCTTC.

This clone appeared once. This chain connects TRBV18 to TRBJ1-3; D perhaps matches TRBD1 (5 bases). From germline, CDR1 is KGHSH and CDR2 LQKENI. The CDR3 runs to 16 residues. Trimming took off 5 bases at V and 5 bases at J, with 19 bases between the two ends. The CDR3 is CASSSTVTPLRNTIYF. The CDR3 DNA follows: TGTGCCAGCTCATCGACAGTGACCCCCCTCCGAAACACCATATATTTT.

The chain joins TRBV29-1 to TRBJ1-2; no definite D call. V lost 6 bases to trimming and J lost 1 base, with 9 bases between them. The CDR3 length is 12 residues. Germline lookup yields CDR1 SQVTM and CDR2 ANQGSEA. This CDR3 is CSVGSGNYGYTF. Written as DNA, the CDR3 is TGCAGCGTGGGCAGCGGTAACTATGGCTACACCTTC.

This chain uses TRBV7-3 with TRBJ2-1, with D perhaps TRBD2 (6 bases). Germline loops: CDR1 SGHTA, CDR2 FQGTGA. Trimming took 5 bases from V and 2 from J, leaving 13 bases between them. The CDR3 is 15 amino acids. CDR3 region: CASSDTGVTYNEQFF. CDR3 bases: TGTGCCAGCAGCGACACGGGAGTCACCTACAATGAGCAGTTCTTC.